The rows below give T cell receptor beta chains drawn from one sample of a study of T-cell reconstitution after alpha-beta-depleted transplantation in children. TCRdb ran MiXCR on the PCR reads and lists one entry per CDR3 protein. The table includes approximately 130,000 distinct CDR3 sequences, 8% to 10% detected once. Here the sequenced sample was PBMCs, mostly from graft donor cells, taken 180 days after TCRalphabeta/CD19-depleted stem cell transplant. The source is a girl under three years old who had a stem cell transplant for combined immunodeficiency, so the T cells may come from the graft donor. CDR3s include the opening cysteine and the closing phenylalanine or tryptophan. D genes are given only for firm matches. Clone size, where shown, is once, few, many, or a class for clones that have expanded.

clone size,V gene,J gene,D gene,CDR3 DNA,CDR3 protein
few,TRBV5-1,TRBJ1-1,.,TGCGCCAGCAGCCTAGGGAGAGGCACTGAAGCTTTCTTT,CASSLGRGTEAFF
many,TRBV19,TRBJ2-1,TRBD2,TGTGCCAGTAGTATGGGACTAGGCTACAATGAGCAGTTCTTC,CASSMGLGYNEQFF
.,TRBV29-1,TRBJ2-3,TRBD2,TGCAGCGTTGCAGGGACTAGCTCCACAGATACGCAGTATTTT,CSVAGTSSTDTQYF
.,TRBV6-1,TRBJ1-5,TRBD1,TGTGCCAGCAGTGCCGTGACAGGGGGCCGAGGGGCCCAGCATTTT,CASSAVTGGRGAQHF
many,TRBV20-1,TRBJ2-5,TRBD2,TGCAGTGCTGCCGTTAGCGGGAGACAAGAGACCCAGTACTTC,CSAAVSGRQETQYF
few,TRBV28,TRBJ1-6,.,TGTGCCAGCAGCTCAGGGGTTGGTAATTCACCCCTCCACTTT,CASSSGVGNSPLHF
.,TRBV12-3/TRBV12-4,TRBJ2-3,.,TGTGCCAGCAGTCCAAGACTAGGGAAACTCACAGATACGCAGTATTTT,CASSPRLGKLTDTQYF
.,TRBV4-3,TRBJ1-4,.,TGCGCCAGCAGCCAAGATAGCGGGGGAAGAGGTGAAAAACTGTTTTTT,CASSQDSGGRGEKLFF
few,TRBV18,TRBJ2-7,TRBD1,TGTGCCAGCTCAACGGGACAGGGAGGCTACGAGCAGTACTTC,CASSTGQGGYEQYF
few,TRBV7-2,TRBJ1-6,.,TGTGCCAGCAGCTTAGCGTCCCAGAGTGCTTCACCCCTCCACTTT,CASSLASQSASPLHF